The clone carrying this T cell receptor beta chain was recorded a few times. The antigen remains undetermined. The data stem from a study of CD8+CD57+ T cells in acquired aplastic anemia. Background on the study: Across the sorted CD4+ and CD8+ cells, DNA amounts averaged approximately 3 ug. The average read count for CD4+ cells in healthy donors was around 11 million.

Study-wide findings and caveats: Patients versus controls showed no significant CD8+ Simpson's diversity difference. A set of more than 25 CD8+ CDR3 sequences was shared between patients and controls, and these sequences appeared highly expressed in patients.

TCR beta VDJ and CDR3 profiling used genomic DNA as template. TCRdb used MiXCR to reprocess the reads, holding one entry per CDR3 protein. Counted here are 400,000 to 500,000 distinct CDR3 sequences, just under 70% occurring once; the ten biggest clones make up 3% to 5%. The germline V gene encodes CDR1 SGHTA and CDR2 FQGNSA. Trimming removed 4 bases at V and 4 bases at J, with 4 bases between. The CDR3 runs to 12 residues. The receptor was isolated from a human donor in good health, serving as a control. The gene calls are TRBV7-2 and TRBJ2-2; no definite D call. Source material: sorted CD4+, CD8+, or CD8+CD57+ T cells (not recorded which) from PBMCs. The CDR3 here is CASSWSTGELFF. The CDR3 region has the DNA TGTGCCAGCAGCTGGAGCACCGGGGAGCTGTTTTTT.